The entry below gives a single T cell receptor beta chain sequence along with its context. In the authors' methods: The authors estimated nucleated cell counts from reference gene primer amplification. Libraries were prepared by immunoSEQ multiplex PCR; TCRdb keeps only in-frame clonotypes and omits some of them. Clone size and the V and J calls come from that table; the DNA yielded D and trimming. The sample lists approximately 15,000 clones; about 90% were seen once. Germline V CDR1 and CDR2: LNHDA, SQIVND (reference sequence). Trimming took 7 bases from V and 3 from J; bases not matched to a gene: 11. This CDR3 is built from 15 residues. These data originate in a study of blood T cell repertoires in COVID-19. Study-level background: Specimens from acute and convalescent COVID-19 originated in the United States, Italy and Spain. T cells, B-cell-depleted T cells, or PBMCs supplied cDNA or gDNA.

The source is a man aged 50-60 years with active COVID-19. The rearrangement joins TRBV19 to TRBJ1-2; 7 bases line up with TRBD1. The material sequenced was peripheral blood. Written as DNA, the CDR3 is TGTGCCAGTACCGGGACAGCCAGATCCCACTATGGCTACACCTTC. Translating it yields CASTGTARSHYGYTF.